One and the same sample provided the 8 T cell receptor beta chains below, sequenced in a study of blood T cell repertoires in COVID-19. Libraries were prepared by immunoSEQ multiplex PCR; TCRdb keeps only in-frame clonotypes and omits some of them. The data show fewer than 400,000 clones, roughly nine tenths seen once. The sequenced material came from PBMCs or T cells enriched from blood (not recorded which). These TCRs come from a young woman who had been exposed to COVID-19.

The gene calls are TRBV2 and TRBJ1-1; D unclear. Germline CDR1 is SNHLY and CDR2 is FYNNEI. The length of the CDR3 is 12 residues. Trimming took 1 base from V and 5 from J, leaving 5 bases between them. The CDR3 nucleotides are TGTGCCAGCAGTGAAGTGTATACTGAAGCTTTCTTT. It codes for CASSEVYTEAFF.

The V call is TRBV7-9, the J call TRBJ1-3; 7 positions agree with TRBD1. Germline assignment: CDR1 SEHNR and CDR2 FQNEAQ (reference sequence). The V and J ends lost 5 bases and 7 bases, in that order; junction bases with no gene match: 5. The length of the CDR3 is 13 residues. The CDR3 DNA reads TGTGCCAGCAGCCCCCCAGGGGGGAACACCATATATTTT. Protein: CASSPPGGNTIYF.

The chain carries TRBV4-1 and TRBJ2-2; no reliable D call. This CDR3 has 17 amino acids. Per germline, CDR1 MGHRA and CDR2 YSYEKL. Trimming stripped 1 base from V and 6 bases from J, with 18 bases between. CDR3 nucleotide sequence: TGCGCCAGCAGCCAAGTTTCGACGGTCTCTAGTGCCGGGGAGCTGTTTTTT. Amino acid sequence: CASSQVSTVSSAGELFF.

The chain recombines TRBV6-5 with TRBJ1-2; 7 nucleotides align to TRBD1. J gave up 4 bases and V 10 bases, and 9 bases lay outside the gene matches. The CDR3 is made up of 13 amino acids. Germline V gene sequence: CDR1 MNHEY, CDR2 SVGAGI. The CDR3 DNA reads TGTGCCACCACTGTCCGACAGGGCTATGGCTACACCTTC. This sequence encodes CATTVRQGYGYTF.

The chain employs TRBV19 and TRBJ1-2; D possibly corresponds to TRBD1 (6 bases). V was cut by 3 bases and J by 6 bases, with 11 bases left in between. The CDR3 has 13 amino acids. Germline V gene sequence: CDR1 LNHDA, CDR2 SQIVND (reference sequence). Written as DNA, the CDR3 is TGTGCCAGTAGTATCCCAGGGGCGAATGGCTACACCTTC. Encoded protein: CASSIPGANGYTF.

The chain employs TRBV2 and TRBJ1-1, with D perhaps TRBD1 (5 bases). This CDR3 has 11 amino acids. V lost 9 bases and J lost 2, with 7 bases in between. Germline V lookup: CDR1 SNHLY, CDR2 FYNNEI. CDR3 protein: CARGGNTEAFF. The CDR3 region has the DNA TGTGCCAGGGGGGGTAACACTGAAGCTTTCTTT.

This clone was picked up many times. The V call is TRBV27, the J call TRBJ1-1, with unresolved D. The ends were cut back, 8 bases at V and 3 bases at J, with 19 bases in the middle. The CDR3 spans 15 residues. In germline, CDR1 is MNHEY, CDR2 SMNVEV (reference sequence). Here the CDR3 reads CASRPATGWDTEAFF. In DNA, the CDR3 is TGTGCCAGCCGCCCCGCGACGGGTTGGGACACTGAAGCTTTCTTT.

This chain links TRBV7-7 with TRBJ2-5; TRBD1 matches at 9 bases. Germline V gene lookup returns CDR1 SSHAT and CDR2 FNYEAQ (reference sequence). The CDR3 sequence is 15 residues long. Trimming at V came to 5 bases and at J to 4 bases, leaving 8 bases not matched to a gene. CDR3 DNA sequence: TGTGCCAGCAGCAAGGGAACAGGGGGCTTAGAGACCCAGTACTTC. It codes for CASSKGTGGLETQYF.